This TCR beta chain stems from a study of vaccination and CD4 T cells after COVID-19. The study sequenced cultured CD4+ T cell DNA using the Oncomine TCR Beta short-read assay. TCRdb re-called the PCR reads through MiXCR, storing one row per CDR3 protein. The sample holds fewer than 9,000 distinct CDR3 sequences, roughly three fifths seen once. Treatment: approximately 10-day PBMC culture with coronavirus spike peptide pools or control peptides (ViraFEST assay). Wells that each held around 2.1 million PBMCs were cultured with 7.5 to 10 IU/ml IL-2 and approximately 10 ug/ml peptide pools. Germline CDR1 and CDR2: LNHNV and YYDKDF (reference sequence). Trimming pared 4 bases from V and 0 bases from J, leaving 10 bases between. The CDR3 consists of 15 residues. Remarks on this clonotype: The target antigen is unknown.

What was sequenced was CD4+ T cells from blood, cultured in vitro. V is TRBV15 and J is TRBJ1-3; no definite D call. The TCR sequence derives from a human donor who had recovered from COVID-19. The CDR3 is CATSTAHISGNTIYF. The CDR3 DNA follows: TGTGCCACCAGCACGGCGCACATCTCTGGAAACACCATATATTTT.